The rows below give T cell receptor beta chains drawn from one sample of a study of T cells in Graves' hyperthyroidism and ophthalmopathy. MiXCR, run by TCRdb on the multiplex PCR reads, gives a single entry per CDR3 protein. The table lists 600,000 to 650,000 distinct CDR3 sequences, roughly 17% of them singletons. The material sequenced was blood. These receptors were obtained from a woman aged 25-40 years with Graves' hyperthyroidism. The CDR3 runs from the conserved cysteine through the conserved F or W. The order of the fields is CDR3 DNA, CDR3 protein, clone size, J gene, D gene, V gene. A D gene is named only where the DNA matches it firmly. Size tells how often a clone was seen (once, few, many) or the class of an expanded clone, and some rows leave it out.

TGTGCCAGCAGACTCAGCGGAGATTACAATGAGCAGCTCTTC,CASRLSGDYNEQLF,-,TRBJ2-1,-,TRBV6-2/TRBV6-3
TGTGCCAGCAGTTTGGCGGGAGGCTCCAAAAACATTCAGTACTTC,CASSLAGGSKNIQYF,few,TRBJ2-4,TRBD2,TRBV27
TGTGCCAGCAGCGTAGCCGGGGGGGTCCCCACTGAAGCTTTCTTT,CASSVAGGVPTEAFF,few,TRBJ1-1,-,TRBV9
TGTGCCAGCAGTTACATGGGGCCCCCCTCCTACGAGCAGTACTTC,CASSYMGPPSYEQYF,few,TRBJ2-7,-,TRBV6-2/TRBV6-3
TGTGCCAGCAGCTTAGAGTCCCGGTTGCAGATGAACACTGAAGCTTTCTTT,CASSLESRLQMNTEAFF,many,TRBJ1-1,-,TRBV7-8
TGTGCCAGTAGTCCTACTAGGGGCAATGAGCAGTTCTTC,CASSPTRGNEQFF,-,TRBJ2-1,-,TRBV19
TGTGCCAGCAGCTTAATGGGAGGCAGGGGGTCCCCTTACGAGCAGTACTTC,CASSLMGGRGSPYEQYF,many,TRBJ2-7,-,TRBV7-2
TGTGCCAGCAGCCGCCGGACGTCTAGCACAGATACGCAGTATTTT,CASSRRTSSTDTQYF,many,TRBJ2-3,-,TRBV7-3
TGTGCCAGCAGCCCAGGGACAGGGGTAACAGATACGCAGTATTTT,CASSPGTGVTDTQYF,many,TRBJ2-3,TRBD1,TRBV7-3
TGTGCCAGCGTACACATTAATGAAGCTTTCTTT,CASVHINEAFF,-,TRBJ1-1,-,TRBV27